This T cell receptor (beta chain) was sequenced during a study of cytomegalovirus exposure and HLA in healthy donors (dated by TCRdb to 2016 to 2017). As for the study more broadly: An earlier analysis of several hundred of the donors reported under 300 Gb of sequence data and 95 million to 140 million unique TCR beta sequences obtained from around 180 million T cells. An early release that covered more than 550 HLA-typed donors contained around 300 gigabases of sequencing data and 65 million to 100 million unique TCR sequences. Of the roughly 410 genotyped donors, 80% to 90% were placed in the genetic ancestry cluster associated with self-reported Caucasian donors. The study aimed to test whether cataloging public T cell receptors could reveal signatures of past pathogen exposure. The study used immunosequencing to profile the T cell repertoires of hundreds of subjects and linked those repertoires to cytomegalovirus serostatus. Along with the 666-subject first cohort, a separate validation cohort of some 130 different subjects was used. To predict cytomegalovirus infection status, the study combined high-throughput TCR immunosequencing, statistical association of individual TCRs with disease status, and machine learning. To study patterns of TCR occurrence, a later analysis re-analyzed previously published TCR beta repertoires from 550 to 800 donors and added high-resolution HLA genotyping. In the later analysis, no new phenotypic data were used to find candidate immune exposures; instead, reliance was placed on TCR beta sequences and their occurrence across donors. In an earlier analysis of more than 550 of the donors, high-throughput TCR beta sequencing was used to judge whether each TCR beta V gene segment behaved as functional or pseudogenic. Donor age, sex, ethnicity and CMV serostatus were compiled alongside the repertoire data. A later genetic analysis used genome-wide SNP genotypes for about 60% of the roughly 670 donors, treating that subset as a discovery cohort. Every discovery cohort repertoire had been produced on one sequencing platform. HLA typing covered class I and class II loci at four-digit resolution. Typing coverage differed by locus: A, B, C, DRB1 and DQB1 were typed in roughly 629-630 donors, DQA1 in roughly 510, DPA1 in roughly 590, and DPB1 in 472. Four or five DR-DQ haplotypes were handled as single units for association and clustering because linkage in the cohort was strong. Across approximately 420 genotyped donors of the cohort, an average of roughly 250,000 unique TCR beta nucleotide sequences per donor were sequenced, and 15% to 20% of those sequences were non-productive.

About this clone: Its antigen is currently not known. Base qualities are not recorded, but no much larger clone differs from it by a single base.

The germline V gene gives CDR1 as SGHDT and CDR2 as YYEEEE. CDR3 length: 15 amino acids, cysteine to phenylalanine. The entry retains the CDR3 DNA only, 45 bases that are in frame from base 1. General study outcomes and caveats: The cohort was sequenced for TCR beta chains only, and without alpha or paired-chain data the features that could be detected were limited. A later genetic analysis reported fewer N-insertions in productive TCRs among donors in an Asian-associated ancestry cluster than the roughly 650-donor mean. A later analysis found that TCR association rates varied across HLA loci, with DRB1 alleles showing the most associated TCRs and HLA-C alleles the fewest. Correlated functional status among segregating V segments might reflect linkage disequilibrium, but an unknown experimental factor could not be ruled out. When HLA alleles, especially DR and DQ, strongly co-occurred, TCR associations were difficult to assign to individual alleles. According to a later analysis, most CMV-associated TCR beta chains appeared to be HLA-restricted, and the HLA associations seemed to be driven largely by CMV exposure. The earlier analysis of fewer than 750 of the donors excluded 15 to 20 rarely observed V segments, including chromosome 9 orphons, because counts were too low. Because HLA typing was missing for some donors at each locus, association tests included only the typed subset. A cluster of highly shared sequence variants was judged likely to be a technical artifact of the sequencing pipeline. Immune exposure information for the cohort was limited to CMV serostatus. Sequencing depth was assumed to be roughly uniform across donors in the presence/absence analyses, though that assumption may not hold. A later analysis reported that several top co-occurrence clusters appeared linked to parvovirus B19, influenza, CMV and Epstein-Barr virus. Some IMGT-functional V segments, including TRBV6-2 and TRBV6-3, could not be told apart with the 87-base-pair reads, so those segments were excluded. A total of some 180 TCR beta chains were listed by the study as associated with cytomegalovirus. It was suggested by the authors that the approach could potentially be generalized to other disease states and immunological phenotypes. Cytomegalovirus status was reported to be diagnosed by the classifier with high specificity and sensitivity in both the original and validation cohorts. V-gene and J-gene trimming of TCR beta chains was associated with a missense DCLRE1C variant in a later genetic analysis, and the association was replicated in an independent cohort. In vitro tests confirmed that a few of the cytomegalovirus-associated TCR beta chains recognize cytomegalovirus antigens. A later analysis associated roughly 17,000 TCR beta sequences with specific HLA alleles at a false discovery rate of 0.05. While some public TCRs were present in many individuals, most TCR sequences turned up only very rarely across donors. In an earlier analysis of more than 450 of the donors, most TCR beta V segments were observed in productive rearrangements about 87% or about 30% of the time, broadly matching IMGT annotations. In a later analysis, HLA-associated TCR beta chains were found to be more clonally expanded and to have lower generation probabilities than equally common non-associated chains. A further reported finding was that TCR beta sequences accurately predicted the HLA-A and HLA-B alleles for most subjects in the first cohort.

Library prep was done by the immunoSEQ multiplex PCR assay. For the multiplex PCR, a mixture combining 60 forward primers for TCR Vbeta segments and 13 reverse primers for TCR Jbeta segments was used. A multiplex PCR assay on genomic DNA amplified the CDR3 region of rearranged TCR beta genes. The amplified TCR beta libraries were sequenced on the Illumina HiSeq System as 87-base-pair reads. Per the original workflow: A later analysis counted about 80 million unique TCR beta chains across the 550 to 800 repertoires, and around 9.9 million of these chains were shared by at least two donors. Raw reads were error-corrected and collapsed into unique sequences by a nearest-neighbor algorithm in which closely related sequences were merged to remove PCR and sequencing errors. V, D and J gene segments were assigned by aligning CDR3 sequences to IMGT reference sequences. For a sequence to be retained, a match of at least six nucleotides to both a V gene segment and a J gene segment was required. A rearrangement counted as productive if the CDR3 had no stop codons and remained in frame with V and J, and every other rearrangement counted as non-productive. Following IMGT convention, CDR3 was defined as the stretch from the second conserved V-encoded cysteine up to the conserved J-encoded phenylalanine. The earlier analysis of some 580 of the donors excluded any sequence lacking an unambiguous match to a single V gene segment. In an earlier analysis of around 600 of the donors, V segments were called functional above 56.7% productive rearrangements and were called segregating when the between-donor standard deviation exceeded 5%. A statistical classification framework was built for diagnosing cytomegalovirus status from the catalog of TCR beta chain sequences. In a later analysis, TCR nucleotide sequences were compared against IMGT/GENE-DB human TR gene sequences so that V and J genes could be assigned. A later analysis assigned CDR3 sequences and most-parsimonious VDJ recombination scenarios with the TCRdist pipeline. In a later analysis, every TCR beta chain was defined by the combination of its CDR3 amino acid sequence and its V-gene family, and reads without a unique V-gene family were dropped. As a way to deal with suspected cross-contamination and a sequencing artifact, a later analysis dropped 640 or so nucleotide sequences that were highly shared and had low generation probability. A later analysis calculated a clonal expansion index for each public chain from normalized within-repertoire ranks of inferred template counts. In a later analysis, generation probabilities were computed using a VDJ recombination model fitted to out-of-frame rearrangements, and the results were checked against IGoR. In a later analysis, hypergeometric tests were used to score TCR-TCR, TCR-HLA and TCR-CMV co-occurrence, with a repertoire-size bias correction applied to TCR pairs. False discovery rates were estimated in a later analysis by permuting HLA or CMV assignments 20 times. In a later analysis, co-occurring TCRs were grouped using DBSCAN, with TCRdist sequence similarity added in when clustering inside HLA-allele-positive subsets. Co-occurrence clustering excluded repertoires with fewer than 30,000 or more than 120,000 public chains, plus five with anomalous nucleotide sharing. TCRdb carries this immuneACCESS record with in-frame sequences only. Its versions omit some clonotypes, under half of them owing to an unresolved V gene in the studies checked, with the rest unexplained. V and J calls and clone size follow that table, whereas D and trimming were derived from the DNA. The sample table records roughly 200,000 clones; 70% to 80% of these occur just once. About 4% of the sample comes from the top ten.

The cohort consisted of 600 to 750 healthy bone marrow donors. At the time of sampling, all cohort members were nominally healthy, though unrecorded immune exposures were likely present. The donor tested CMV seropositive and was one of the 289 seropositive cohort members. Each donor provided a peripheral blood sample, and peripheral blood mononuclear cells were used for TCR beta sequencing. Genomic DNA was extracted from the blood cell samples with the Qiagen DNeasy Blood Extraction Kit. The V and J segments used are TRBV5-6 and TRBJ2-5; a weak D assignment points to TRBD1 (5 bases agree). The DNA end lines up better with TRBJ2-7; the J call may be wrong. The sequencing sample was made of PBMCs. The sequence derives from a woman aged 60-75 years in good health and CMV-seropositive. This receptor has the CDR3 CASSLVPRDSYEQYF. The DNA sequence reads TGTGCCAGCAGCTTGGTTCCCAGGGATTCTTACGAGCAGTACTTC.